This entry features one T cell receptor (beta chain) sequence. Its antigen is not identified. TCRdb's copy holds only in-frame clones and misses some; the assay was immunoSEQ multiplex PCR. The sample lists some 70,000 clones, 75% to 85% occurring once. This CDR3 spans 13 amino acids. The V end was cut by 3 bases, the J end by 0 bases, with 5 bases between. The sample originates from a study of vaccination effects on CD4 cells after COVID-19. Before sequencing took place, the ViraFEST assay used viral peptide pools to expand antigen-specific CD4+ T cells. CD4+ T cells were isolated after 10 days of culture. Absence of prior SARS-CoV-2 infection characterized the vaccine recipients, who showed negative nucleocapsid antibodies. IL-2 at 9 to 10 IU/ml and peptides at 7.5 to 10 ug/ml were added to cultured PBMC, about 1.8 million per well. Cells had half their medium changed to IL-2 medium on days 3 and 7.

General observations from the study: Healthy vaccinees' vaccine-induced clones included only 1 of 255 cross-reacting with common cold coronaviruses.

The receptor comes from a human donor who received a COVID-19 vaccine. The chain has TRBV12-3 or TRBV12-4 and TRBJ1-1; D not certain. The material was CD4+ T cells from PBMCs cultured with SARS-CoV-2 spike peptides, obtained before COVID-19 vaccination. The DNA for the CDR3 is TGTGCCAGCAGTTTTTCACTGAACACTGAAGCTTTCTTT. Translating it yields CASSFSLNTEAFF.